The clone carrying this TCR beta chain was counted many times. Its antigen is still unknown. Germline V gene lookup returns CDR1 SGHDN and CDR2 FVKESK. V gave up 7 bases and J gave up 4 bases; unmatched junction bases: 13. The CDR3 consists of 16 residues. This sample stems from a study of T-cell memory formation after mild COVID-19. Findings and limits, study-wide: In pre-infection memory, a portion of responding clones appeared, which suggested that cross-reactive memory joined.

Constant-segment primers served in 5'RACE that generated TCR alpha and TCR beta cDNA libraries bearing sample barcodes and UMIs. TCRdb itself ran the 5' RACE reads through MiXCR, one entry per CDR3 protein. The data contain under 150,000 distinct CDR3 sequences, 15% to 20% of them singletons. Sequencing was done on a sample of PBMCs or a T cell subset sorted from them (not recorded which). This sequence was found in an adult woman who had mild COVID-19 (a few samples of this study predate the infection). Cell type and time point are not known. This chain links TRBV14 with TRBJ2-1; TRBD1 matches at 7 bases. DNA of the CDR3: TGTGCCAGCACCCCCCTCGAGGACAGGTTGTACAATGAGCAGTTCTTC. This sequence encodes CASTPLEDRLYNEQFF.